The present TCR beta chain was sequenced within a study of blood T cell repertoires in COVID-19. Turning to the study itself: COVID-19 samples from acute and convalescent phases originated in the United States, Italy and Spain. From T cells, B-cell-depleted T cells, or PBMCs came the material, which was cDNA or gDNA.

In the authors' workflow: Nucleated cell number was recorded as an estimate derived from reference gene primer amplification. Sequenced by immunoSEQ multiplex PCR; TCRdb stores in-frame clones only, minus some. For V, J and clone size, that table is used; D and trimming come from the DNA. The data contain about 180,000 clones, about 85% of them seen just once; the ten biggest clones take up about 9.1%. Germline lookup yields CDR1 MNHEY and CDR2 SVGEGT. V shed 6 bases, J shed 3 bases, and the junction held 8 bases outside the gene matches. The length of the CDR3 is 15 residues. Material: peripheral blood. This clonotype was obtained from an elderly woman with acute or convalescent COVID-19. V is TRBV6-2 or TRBV6-3 and J is TRBJ1-5; 7 nucleotides line up with TRBD1. CDR3 amino acids: CASSNDRAINQPQHF. The CDR3 coding sequence is TGTGCCAGCAGCAACGACAGGGCTATCAATCAGCCCCAGCATTTT.